This T cell receptor (beta chain) was retrieved from a study of CXCR3-negative and CXCR3-positive naive CD8 T cells. The germline gives CDR1 SQVTM, CDR2 ANQGSEA. The CDR3 runs 13 residues. The authors made the TRB cDNA libraries by 5' RACE using UMI labels. Reprocessing the 5' RACE reads, TCRdb reports a single entry for every CDR3 protein and omits DNA. This repertoire includes about 57,000 distinct CDR3 sequences. Input material: memory CD8+ T cells from blood. This chain uses TRBV29-1 with TRBJ1-1; TCRdb proposes TRBD1, but this gene call is untestable without DNA. This receptor was identified in a human donor in good health. Some clones in this sample may be carry-over from other donors' samples. CDR3 residues: CSVETGRNTEAFF.